The rows below give T cell receptor beta chains drawn from one sample of a study of T cell clones after liver transplantation. Method: immunoSEQ multiplex PCR; TCRdb's copy keeps in-frame clones and lacks some. The sample lists over 15,000 clones; 80% to 90% were seen once. The material sequenced was CD8+ T cells from blood, taken 45 to 47 months after liver transplant. These receptors all stem from a human patient who received a liver transplant. Some T cells may be supplied by the graft donor. Both conserved end residues are part of each CDR3.

length: 15
J: TRBJ1-1
V: TRBV6-6
CDR3: CASSYSIQVNTEAFF

length: 15
J: TRBJ1-1
V: TRBV6-6
CDR3: CASSYSPALNTEAFF

length: 13
J: TRBJ1-5
V: TRBV30
CDR3: CAWGVSSNQPQHF

length: 16
J: TRBJ2-1
V: TRBV9
CDR3: CASSQVMTSGSHEQFF

length: 18
J: TRBJ1-5
V: TRBV18
CDR3: CASSESGTGGNSNQPQHF

length: 14
J: TRBJ2-3
V: TRBV10-3
CDR3: CAISESTGSDTQYF

length: 13
J: TRBJ1-1
V: TRBV7-2
CDR3: CASSLLQNTEAFF

length: 15
J: TRBJ1-5
V: TRBV2
CDR3: CASSEGQGGGQPQHF

length: 14
J: TRBJ1-1
V: TRBV5-1
CDR3: CASSPGGMGTEAFF

length: 15
J: TRBJ1-1
V: TRBV7-2
CDR3: CASSLTGIADTEAFF

length: 13
J: TRBJ2-7
V: TRBV27
CDR3: CASSLGVLYEQYF

length: 16
J: TRBJ2-1
V: TRBV6-5
CDR3: CASSYSRDRGPNEQFF

length: 15
J: TRBJ2-1
V: TRBV2
CDR3: CASRTSGAFYNEQFF

length: 16
J: TRBJ2-7
V: TRBV28
CDR3: CASRSNLRDPRYEQYF

length: 15
J: TRBJ1-2
V: TRBV28
CDR3: CASSLSMGGLWGYTF

length: 15
J: TRBJ1-1
V: TRBV6-5
CDR3: CASSWLGADVTEAFF

length: 17
J: TRBJ2-1
V: TRBV7-6
CDR3: CASSHSASGRSYNEQFF

length: 11
J: TRBJ2-1
V: TRBV27
CDR3: CASSLLHEQFF

length: 15
J: TRBJ2-5
V: TRBV5-1
CDR3: CASSLSGGWGETQYF

length: 17
J: TRBJ2-7
V: TRBV19
CDR3: CASSTTSGTANIYEQYF

length: 15
J: TRBJ2-7
V: TRBV2
CDR3: CASTARTGEGFEQYF

length: 15
J: TRBJ1-1
V: TRBV13
CDR3: CASSSTPGHNTEAFF

length: 15
J: TRBJ2-1
V: TRBV11-3
CDR3: CASSLDFSSYNEQFF

length: 16
J: TRBJ2-1
V: TRBV10-3
CDR3: CAISDFRLAGYNEQFF

length: 16
J: TRBJ2-1
V: TRBV4-1
CDR3: CASSQDGPQVYNEQFF

length: 14
J: TRBJ1-1
V: TRBV27
CDR3: CASSSRQGYTEAFF

length: 14
J: TRBJ2-7
V: TRBV27
CDR3: CASSPAGLRYEQYF

length: 13
J: TRBJ2-1
V: TRBV27
CDR3: CASSSPLENEQFF

length: 12
J: TRBJ2-7
V: TRBV7-9
CDR3: CASSWGTYEQYF

length: 13
J: TRBJ1-2
V: TRBV28
CDR3: CASSLWGNYGYTF

length: 16
J: TRBJ2-1
V: TRBV6-1
CDR3: CASSEDGLAGVDEQFF

length: 14
J: TRBJ2-5
V: TRBV19
CDR3: CASRDGTGTETQYF

length: 11
J: TRBJ2-7
V: TRBV6-6
CDR3: CASSTSYEQYF

length: 15
J: TRBJ2-2
V: TRBV7-9
CDR3: CASSLAGGLTGELFF

length: 15
J: TRBJ2-1
V: TRBV5-1
CDR3: CASSPLAGVSNEQFF

length: 13
J: TRBJ1-2
V: TRBV6-5
CDR3: CASSQSGSYGYTF

length: 15
J: TRBJ2-7
V: TRBV29-1
CDR3: CSVGGGPREVHEQYF

length: 15
J: TRBJ1-2
V: TRBV4-3
CDR3: CASSGGGDEGYGYTF

length: 16
J: TRBJ2-3
V: TRBV28
CDR3: CASSSRRDRRENTQYF

length: 15
J: TRBJ2-1
V: TRBV27
CDR3: CASSFSGRVYNEQFF

length: 15
J: TRBJ1-1
V: TRBV21-1
CDR3: CASSKREVGNTEAFF

length: 15
J: TRBJ1-3
V: TRBV11-2
CDR3: CASSLDRSSGNTIYF

length: 13
J: TRBJ1-1
V: TRBV28
CDR3: CASSLYRATEAFF

length: 12
J: TRBJ1-1
V: TRBV29-1
CDR3: CSVVFWETEAFF

length: 13
J: TRBJ2-7
V: TRBV27
CDR3: CASSLGQDYEQYF

length: 15
J: TRBJ2-1
V: TRBV7-9
CDR3: CASSSPLGSYNEQFF